This T cell receptor beta chain appears in the sequencing data of a study of vaccination and CD4 T cells after COVID-19 (dated by TCRdb to between 2021 and 2024). Describing the broader study: Every convalescent patient had a positive nasal swab PCR test for SARS-CoV-2, with mild disease in roughly nine patients and severe disease in one. The convalescent cohort comprised six males and four females, including two Hispanic individuals, seven Caucasians, two Asians and one multiracial person. Participants got two doses of the Pfizer-BioNTech BNT162b2 vaccine (n=8) or two doses of the Moderna mRNA-1273 vaccine (n=2). Post-COVID blood samples from convalescent patients were collected a median of around 100 days after diagnosis, with a range of about 35 to 161 days. The time from the second vaccine dose to post-vaccine blood sampling had a median of roughly 72 days and ranged from about 14 to 250 days. The spike-specific CD4+ TCR repertoire was compared before and after mRNA vaccination in over 9 COVID-19 convalescent patients and 4 infection-naive healthy vaccine recipients.

With respect to this clonotype: No cognate antigen has been identified for it. No much larger clone exists at a distance of one base, and base qualities are not known.

General conclusions and limits of the study: The number of convalescent patients in the study was relatively small, and the study did not examine early timepoints following natural infection. Of the vaccine-specific clones in convalescent patients, 304 of 307, or nearly all, reacted only to SARS-CoV-2 spike and did not cross-react with common cold coronaviruses. The median count of SARS-CoV-2-reactive clonotypes went up from 20 to 25 after infection to about 40 after vaccination, although the change was not significant. In convalescent patients, a median roughly 85% of post-vaccine SARS-CoV-2-reactive clones were detected only after vaccination, and vaccine-specific priming was suggested by this finding.

The library came from PCR. For sequencing, an Illumina iSeq 100 was employed. For the original study's pipeline: Non-productive sequences were removed, and CDR3s that did not start with C, did not end with F or W, or were shorter than 7 amino acids were discarded. Using R version 3.6.1, CDR3 homology was evaluated through Levenshtein distances (stringdist) along with unrooted phylogenetic trees (ape). The public reads were reprocessed in TCRdb via fastp at Q25 and MiXCR, keeping in-frame beta chains. Each entry merges the rows of one CDR3 protein and shows their most common DNA and genes. The V and J calls, along with clone size, are taken from TCRdb and not from the paper's own processing. In all, the sample holds about 18,000 distinct CDR3 sequences, and approximately 65% of those were seen once. The ten biggest clones cover about 0.94% of the sample. Including the terminal cysteine and phenylalanine, the CDR3 comprises 13 residues. Only the CDR3 part of the read is kept: 39 bases, read in frame from the first base. V gives up 6 bases and J gives up 0 bases, and the segment between their germline ends measures 8 bases.

The convalescent patients' positive SARS-CoV-2 PCR tests fell between March and December 2020, which was before the Alpha, Beta and Delta variants emerged in the United States. Ficoll-Paque Plus gradient centrifugation was used to isolate PBMCs from whole blood, and the isolated PBMCs were then either used fresh or cryopreserved at -140C. The receptor chain draws on TRBV12-3 or TRBV12-4 and TRBJ1-1, with a tentative D gene TRBD1 over 5 matching bases. Here the sequenced sample was CD4+ T cells from blood, taken before SARS-CoV-2 vaccination. This receptor was obtained from a human donor who had recovered from COVID-19. The base sequence is TGTGCCAGCAGGCCAGGGATGAACACTGAAGCTTTCTTT. Its translation reads: CASRPGMNTEAFF.